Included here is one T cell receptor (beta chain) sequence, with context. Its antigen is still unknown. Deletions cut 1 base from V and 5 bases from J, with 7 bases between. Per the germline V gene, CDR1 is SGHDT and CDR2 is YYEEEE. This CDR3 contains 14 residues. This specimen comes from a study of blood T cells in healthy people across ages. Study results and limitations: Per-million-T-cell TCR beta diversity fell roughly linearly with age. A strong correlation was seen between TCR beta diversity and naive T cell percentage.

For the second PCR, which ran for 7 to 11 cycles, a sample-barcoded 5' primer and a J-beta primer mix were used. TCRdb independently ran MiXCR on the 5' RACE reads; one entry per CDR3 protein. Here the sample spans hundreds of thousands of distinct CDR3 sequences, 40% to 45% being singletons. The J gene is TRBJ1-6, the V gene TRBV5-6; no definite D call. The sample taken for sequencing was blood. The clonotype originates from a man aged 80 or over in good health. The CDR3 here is CASSLTVDNSPLHF. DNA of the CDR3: TGTGCCAGCAGCTTGACAGTGGATAATTCACCCCTCCACTTT.